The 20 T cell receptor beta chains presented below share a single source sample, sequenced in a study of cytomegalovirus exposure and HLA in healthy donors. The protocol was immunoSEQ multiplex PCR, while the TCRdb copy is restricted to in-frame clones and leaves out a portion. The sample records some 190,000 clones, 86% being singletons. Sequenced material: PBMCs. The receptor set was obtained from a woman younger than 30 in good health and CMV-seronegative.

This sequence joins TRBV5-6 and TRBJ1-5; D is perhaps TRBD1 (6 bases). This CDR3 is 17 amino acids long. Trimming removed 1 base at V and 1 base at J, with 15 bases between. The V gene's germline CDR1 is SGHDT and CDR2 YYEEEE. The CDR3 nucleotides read TGTGCCAGCAGCTTGAGCGGGGGGCCGGTAAGCAATCAGCCCCAGCATTTT. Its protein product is CASSLSGGPVSNQPQHF.

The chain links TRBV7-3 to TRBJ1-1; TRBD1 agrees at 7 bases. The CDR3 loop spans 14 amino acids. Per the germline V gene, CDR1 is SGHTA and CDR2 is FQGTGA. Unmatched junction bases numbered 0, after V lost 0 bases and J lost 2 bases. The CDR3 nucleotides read TGTGCCAGCAGCTTAACAGGGGGCAACACTGAAGCTTTCTTT. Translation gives CASSLTGGNTEAFF.

The chain's CDR3 is CASSLAESSYNEQFF. DNA for the CDR3: TGTGCCAGCAGCTTAGCGGAGAGCTCCTACAATGAGCAGTTCTTC. The chain combines TRBV7-9 with TRBJ2-1; D ambiguous. CDR3 length: 15 amino acids. Germline V lookup: CDR1 SEHNR, CDR2 FQNEAQ (reference sequence). Trimming took 0 bases from V and 0 from J, leaving 6 bases between them.

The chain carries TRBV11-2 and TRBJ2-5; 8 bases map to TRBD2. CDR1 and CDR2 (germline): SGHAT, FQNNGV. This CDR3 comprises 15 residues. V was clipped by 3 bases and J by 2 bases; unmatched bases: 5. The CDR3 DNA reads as TGTGCCAGCAGCTTTCAGGGACTAGGACAAGAGACCCAGTACTTC. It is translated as CASSFQGLGQETQYF.

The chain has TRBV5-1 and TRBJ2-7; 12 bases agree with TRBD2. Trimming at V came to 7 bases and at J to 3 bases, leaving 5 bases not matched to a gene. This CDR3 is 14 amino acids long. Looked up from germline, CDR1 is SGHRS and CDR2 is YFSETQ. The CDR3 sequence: CASARTSGDYEQYF. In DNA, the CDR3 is TGCGCCAGCGCGAGGACTAGCGGGGACTACGAGCAGTACTTC.

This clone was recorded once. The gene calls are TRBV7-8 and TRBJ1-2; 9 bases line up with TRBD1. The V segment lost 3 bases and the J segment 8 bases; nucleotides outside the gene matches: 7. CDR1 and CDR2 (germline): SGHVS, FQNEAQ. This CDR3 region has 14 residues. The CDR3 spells CASSFREGQGGYTF. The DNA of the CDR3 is TGTGCCAGCAGCTTCAGGGAGGGACAGGGAGGCTACACCTTC.

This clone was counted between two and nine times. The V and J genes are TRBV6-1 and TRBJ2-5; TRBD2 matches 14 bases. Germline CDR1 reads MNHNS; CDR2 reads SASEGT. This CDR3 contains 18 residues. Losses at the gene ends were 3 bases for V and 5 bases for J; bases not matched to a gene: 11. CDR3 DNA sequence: TGTGCCAGCAGTGAGTCGGTGACTAGCGGGAGGGCCAGGGAGACCCAGTACTTC. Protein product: CASSESVTSGRARETQYF.

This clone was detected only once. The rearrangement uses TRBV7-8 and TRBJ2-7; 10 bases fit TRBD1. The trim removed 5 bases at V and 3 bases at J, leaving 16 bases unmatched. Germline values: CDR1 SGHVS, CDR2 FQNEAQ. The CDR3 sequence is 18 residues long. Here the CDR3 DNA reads TGTGCCAGCAGCCTCGACCGGGACAGGGGTTCATTGGTCTACGAGCAGTACTTC. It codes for CASSLDRDRGSLVYEQYF.

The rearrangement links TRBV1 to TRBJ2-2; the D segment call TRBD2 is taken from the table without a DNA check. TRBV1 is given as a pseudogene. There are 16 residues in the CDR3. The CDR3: CTSSQDRLGWAGELFF. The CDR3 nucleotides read TGCACCAGCAGCCAGGATAGACTAGGGTGGGCCGGGGAGCTGTTTTTT.

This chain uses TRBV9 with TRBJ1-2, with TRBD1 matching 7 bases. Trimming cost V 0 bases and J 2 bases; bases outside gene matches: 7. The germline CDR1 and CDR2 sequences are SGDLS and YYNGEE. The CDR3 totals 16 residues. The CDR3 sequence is CASSVARQGRNYGYTF. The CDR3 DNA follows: TGTGCCAGCAGCGTAGCGCGACAGGGTCGGAACTATGGCTACACCTTC. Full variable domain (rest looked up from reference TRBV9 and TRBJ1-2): DSGVTQTPKHLITATGQRVTLRCSPRSGDLSVYWYQQSLDQGLQFLIQYYNGEERAKGNILERFSAQQFPDLHSELNLSSLELGDSALYFCASSVARQGRNYGYTFGSGTRLTVV.

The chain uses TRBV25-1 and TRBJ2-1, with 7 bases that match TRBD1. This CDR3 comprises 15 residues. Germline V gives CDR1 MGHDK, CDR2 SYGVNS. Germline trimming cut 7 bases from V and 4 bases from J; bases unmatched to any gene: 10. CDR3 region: CASTIPQGKYNEQFF. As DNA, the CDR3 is TGTGCCAGCACCATACCACAGGGGAAGTACAATGAGCAGTTCTTC. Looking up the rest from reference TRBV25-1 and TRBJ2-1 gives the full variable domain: EADIYQTPRYLVIGTGKKITLECSQTMGHDKMYWYQQDPGMELHLIHYSYGVNSTEKGDLSSESTVSRIRTEHFPLTLESARPSHTSQYLCASTIPQGKYNEQFFGPGTRLTVL.

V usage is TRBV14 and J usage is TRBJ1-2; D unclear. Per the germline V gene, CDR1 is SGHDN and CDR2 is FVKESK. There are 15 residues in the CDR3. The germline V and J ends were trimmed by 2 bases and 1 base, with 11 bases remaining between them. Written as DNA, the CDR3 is TGTGCCAGCAGCCAAACCCGGAGGAGTAACTATGGCTACACCTTC. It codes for CASSQTRRSNYGYTF.

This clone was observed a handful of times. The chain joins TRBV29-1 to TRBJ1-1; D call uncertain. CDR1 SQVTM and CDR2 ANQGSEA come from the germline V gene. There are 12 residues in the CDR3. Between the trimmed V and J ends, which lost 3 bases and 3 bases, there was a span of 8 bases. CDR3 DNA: TGCAGCGTTGAGACTGATTACACTGAAGCTTTCTTT. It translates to CSVETDYTEAFF.

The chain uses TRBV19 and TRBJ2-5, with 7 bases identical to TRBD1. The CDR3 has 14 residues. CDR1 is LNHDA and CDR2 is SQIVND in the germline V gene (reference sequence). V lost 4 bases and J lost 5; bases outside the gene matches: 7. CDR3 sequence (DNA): TGTGCCAGTAGTAGGGACAGCCCAAGGGAGACCCAGTACTTC. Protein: CASSRDSPRETQYF.

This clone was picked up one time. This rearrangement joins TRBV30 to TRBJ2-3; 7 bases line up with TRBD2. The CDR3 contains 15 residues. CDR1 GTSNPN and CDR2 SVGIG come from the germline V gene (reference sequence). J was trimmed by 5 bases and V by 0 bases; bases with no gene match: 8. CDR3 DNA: TGTGCCTGGAGTGTACGTAGGGGAGGGAAAGATACGCAGTATTTT. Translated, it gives CAWSVRRGGKDTQYF.

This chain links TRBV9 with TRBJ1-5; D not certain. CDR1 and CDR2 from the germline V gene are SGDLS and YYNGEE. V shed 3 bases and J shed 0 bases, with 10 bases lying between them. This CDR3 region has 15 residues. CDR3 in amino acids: CASSAPGFSNQPQHF. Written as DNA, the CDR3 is TGTGCCAGCAGCGCCCCGGGGTTTAGCAATCAGCCCCAGCATTTT.

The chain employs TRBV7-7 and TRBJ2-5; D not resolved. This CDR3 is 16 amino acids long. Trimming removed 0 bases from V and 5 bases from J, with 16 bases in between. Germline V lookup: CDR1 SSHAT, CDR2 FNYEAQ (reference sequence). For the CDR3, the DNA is TGTGCCAGCAGCTTAGCCCTCCCGACTCACGGGGAGACCCAGTACTTC. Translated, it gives CASSLALPTHGETQYF.

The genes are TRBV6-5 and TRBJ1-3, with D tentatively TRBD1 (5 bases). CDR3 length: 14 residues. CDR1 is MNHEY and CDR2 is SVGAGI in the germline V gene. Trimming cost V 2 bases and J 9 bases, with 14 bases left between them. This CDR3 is CASSYGRAQGTIYF. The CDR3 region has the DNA TGTGCCAGCAGTTACGGCAGGGCCCAGGGCACCATATATTTT.

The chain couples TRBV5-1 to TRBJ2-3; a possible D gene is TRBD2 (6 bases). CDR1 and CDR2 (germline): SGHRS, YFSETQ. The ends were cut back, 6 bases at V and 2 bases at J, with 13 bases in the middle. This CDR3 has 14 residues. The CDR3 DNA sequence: TGCGCCAGCACCCGGGAGCCGACCACAGATACGCAGTATTTT. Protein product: CASTREPTTDTQYF.

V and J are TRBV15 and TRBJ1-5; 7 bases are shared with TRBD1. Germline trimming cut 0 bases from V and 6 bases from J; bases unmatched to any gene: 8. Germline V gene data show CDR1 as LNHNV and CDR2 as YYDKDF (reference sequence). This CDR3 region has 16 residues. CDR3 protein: CATSRDHRGKGQPQHF. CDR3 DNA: TGTGCCACCAGCAGAGACCACAGGGGTAAGGGTCAGCCCCAGCATTTT. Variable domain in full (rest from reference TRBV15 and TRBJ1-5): DAMVIQNPRYQVTQFGKPVTLSCSQTLNHNVMYWYQQKSSQAPKLLFHYYDKDFNNEADTPDNFQSRRPNTSFCFLDIRSPGLGDTAMYLCATSRDHRGKGQPQHFGDGTRLSIL.